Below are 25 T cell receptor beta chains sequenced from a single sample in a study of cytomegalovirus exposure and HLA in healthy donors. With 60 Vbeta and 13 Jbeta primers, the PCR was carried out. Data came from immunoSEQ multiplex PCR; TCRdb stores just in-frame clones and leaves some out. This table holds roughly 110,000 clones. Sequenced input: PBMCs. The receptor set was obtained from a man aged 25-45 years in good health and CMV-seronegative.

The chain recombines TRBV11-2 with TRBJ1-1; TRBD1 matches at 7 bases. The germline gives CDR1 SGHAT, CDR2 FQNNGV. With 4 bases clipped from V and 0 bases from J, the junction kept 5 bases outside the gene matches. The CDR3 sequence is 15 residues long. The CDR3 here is CASSSLQGVNTEAFF. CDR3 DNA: TGTGCCAGCAGCTCCCTTCAGGGGGTGAACACTGAAGCTTTCTTT.

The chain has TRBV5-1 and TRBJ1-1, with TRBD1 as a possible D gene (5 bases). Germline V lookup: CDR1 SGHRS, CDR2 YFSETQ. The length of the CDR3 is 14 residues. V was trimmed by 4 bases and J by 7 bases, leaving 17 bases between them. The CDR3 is CASSPGGVWDEAFF. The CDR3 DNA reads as TGCGCCAGCAGCCCGGGGGGGGTCTGGGATGAAGCTTTCTTT.

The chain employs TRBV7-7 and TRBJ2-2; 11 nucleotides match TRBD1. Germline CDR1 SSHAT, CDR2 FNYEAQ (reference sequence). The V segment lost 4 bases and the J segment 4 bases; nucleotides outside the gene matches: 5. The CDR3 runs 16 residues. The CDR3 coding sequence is TGTGCCAGCAGCTCCGGACAGGGGGCGAGCACCGGGGAGCTGTTTTTT. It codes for CASSSGQGASTGELFF.

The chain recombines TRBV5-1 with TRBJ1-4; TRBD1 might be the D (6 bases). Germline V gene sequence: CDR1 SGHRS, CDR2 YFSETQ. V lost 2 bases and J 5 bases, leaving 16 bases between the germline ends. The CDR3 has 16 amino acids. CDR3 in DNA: TGCGCCAGCAGCTTTGGGACATTCCGTGAGAATGAAAAACTGTTTTTT. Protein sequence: CASSFGTFRENEKLFF.

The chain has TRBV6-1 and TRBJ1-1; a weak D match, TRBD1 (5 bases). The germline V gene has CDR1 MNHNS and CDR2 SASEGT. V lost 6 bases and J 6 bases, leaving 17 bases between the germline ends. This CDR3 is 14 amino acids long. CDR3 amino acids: CASRSIRGDAEAFF. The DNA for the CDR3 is TGTGCCAGCAGATCCATCCGGGGGGACGCTGAAGCTTTCTTT.

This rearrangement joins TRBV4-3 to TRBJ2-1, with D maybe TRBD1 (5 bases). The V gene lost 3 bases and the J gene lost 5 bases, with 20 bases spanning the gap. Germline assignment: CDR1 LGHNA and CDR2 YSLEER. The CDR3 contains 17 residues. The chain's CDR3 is CASSHAVALTVDNEQFF. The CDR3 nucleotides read TGCGCCAGCAGCCATGCCGTCGCGCTGACAGTGGACAATGAGCAGTTCTTC.

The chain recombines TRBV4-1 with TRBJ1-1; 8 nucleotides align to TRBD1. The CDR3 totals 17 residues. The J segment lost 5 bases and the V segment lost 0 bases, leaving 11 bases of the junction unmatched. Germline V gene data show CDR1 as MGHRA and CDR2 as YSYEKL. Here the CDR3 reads CASSQDRGGRGPTEAFF. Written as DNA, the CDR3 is TGCGCCAGCAGCCAAGATAGGGGTGGCAGGGGGCCGACTGAAGCTTTCTTT.

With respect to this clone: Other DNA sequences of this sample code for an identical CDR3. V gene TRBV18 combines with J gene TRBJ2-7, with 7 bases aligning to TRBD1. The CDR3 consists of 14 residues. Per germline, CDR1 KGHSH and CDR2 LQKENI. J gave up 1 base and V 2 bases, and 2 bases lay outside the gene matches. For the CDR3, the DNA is TGTGCCAGCTCACCAGGACAGGTTTCCTACGAGCAGTACTTC. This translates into CASSPGQVSYEQYF.

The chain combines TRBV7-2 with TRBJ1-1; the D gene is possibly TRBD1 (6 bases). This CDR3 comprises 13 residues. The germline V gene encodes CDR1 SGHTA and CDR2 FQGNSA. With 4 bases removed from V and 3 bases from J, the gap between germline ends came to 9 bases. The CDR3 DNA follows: TGTGCCAGCAGCTGGAACAGGGACACTGAAGCTTTCTTT. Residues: CASSWNRDTEAFF.

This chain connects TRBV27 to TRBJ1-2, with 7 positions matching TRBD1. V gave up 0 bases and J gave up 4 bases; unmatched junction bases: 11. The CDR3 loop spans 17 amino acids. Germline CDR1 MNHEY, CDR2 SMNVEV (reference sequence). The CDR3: CASSLSELGRGSYGYTF. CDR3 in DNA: TGTGCCAGCAGTTTATCGGAGTTGGGCAGGGGGAGCTATGGCTACACCTTC.

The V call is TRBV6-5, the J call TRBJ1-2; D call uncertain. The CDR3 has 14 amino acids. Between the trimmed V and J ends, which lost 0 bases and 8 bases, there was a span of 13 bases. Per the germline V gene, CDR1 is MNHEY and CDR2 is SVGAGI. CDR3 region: CASSYSRGVKGYTF. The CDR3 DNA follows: TGTGCCAGCAGTTACTCCAGAGGAGTCAAGGGCTACACCTTC.

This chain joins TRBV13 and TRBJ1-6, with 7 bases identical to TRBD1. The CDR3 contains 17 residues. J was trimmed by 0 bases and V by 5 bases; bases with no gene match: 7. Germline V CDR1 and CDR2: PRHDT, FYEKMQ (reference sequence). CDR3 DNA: TGTGCCAGCAGCGTGGGACAGCGGAACTCCTATAATTCACCCCTCCACTTT. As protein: CASSVGQRNSYNSPLHF.

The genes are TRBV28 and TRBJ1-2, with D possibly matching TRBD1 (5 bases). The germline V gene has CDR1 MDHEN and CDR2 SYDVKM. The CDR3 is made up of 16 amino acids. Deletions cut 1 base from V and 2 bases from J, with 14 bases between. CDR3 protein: CASSLFSRAQNYGYTF. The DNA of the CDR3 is TGTGCCAGCAGTTTATTTTCCAGGGCCCAAAACTATGGCTACACCTTC.

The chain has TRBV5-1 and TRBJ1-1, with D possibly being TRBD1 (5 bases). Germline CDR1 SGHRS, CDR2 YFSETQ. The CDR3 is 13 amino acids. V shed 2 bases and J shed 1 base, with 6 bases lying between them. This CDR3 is CASSFTGNTEAFF. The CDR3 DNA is TGCGCCAGCAGCTTCACAGGGAACACTGAAGCTTTCTTT.

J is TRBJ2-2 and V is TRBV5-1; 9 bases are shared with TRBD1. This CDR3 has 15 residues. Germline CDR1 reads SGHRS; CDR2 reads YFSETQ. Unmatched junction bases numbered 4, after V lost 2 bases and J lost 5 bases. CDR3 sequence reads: CASSLGTGITGELFF. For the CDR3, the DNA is TGCGCCAGCAGCTTAGGGACAGGGATTACCGGGGAGCTGTTTTTT.

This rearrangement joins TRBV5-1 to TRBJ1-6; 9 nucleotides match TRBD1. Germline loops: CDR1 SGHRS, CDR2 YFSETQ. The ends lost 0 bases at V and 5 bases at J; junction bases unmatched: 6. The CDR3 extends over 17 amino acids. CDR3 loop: CASSLGSDRGNNSPLHF. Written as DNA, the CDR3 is TGCGCCAGCAGCTTGGGATCGGACAGGGGAAATAATTCACCCCTCCACTTT.

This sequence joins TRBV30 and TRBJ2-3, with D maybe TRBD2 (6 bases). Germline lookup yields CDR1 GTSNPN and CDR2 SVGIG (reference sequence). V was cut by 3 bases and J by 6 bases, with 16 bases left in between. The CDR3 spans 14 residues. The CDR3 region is CAWRRDSSADTQYF. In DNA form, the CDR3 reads TGTGCCTGGAGAAGGGACTCCTCGGCGGATACGCAGTATTTT. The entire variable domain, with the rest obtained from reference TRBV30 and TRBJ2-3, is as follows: SQTIHQWPATLVQPVGSPLSLECTVEGTSNPNLYWYRQAAGRGLQLLFYSVGIGQISSEVPQNLSASRPQDRQFILSSKKLLLSDSGFYLCAWRRDSSADTQYFGPGTRLTVL.

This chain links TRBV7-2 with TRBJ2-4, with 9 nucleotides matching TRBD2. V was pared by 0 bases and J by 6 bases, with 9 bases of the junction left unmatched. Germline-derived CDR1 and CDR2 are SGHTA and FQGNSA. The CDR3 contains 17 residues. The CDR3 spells CASSLARLSGGLNIQYF. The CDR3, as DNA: TGTGCCAGCAGCTTAGCGAGGTTGAGCGGGGGGCTAAACATTCAGTACTTC.

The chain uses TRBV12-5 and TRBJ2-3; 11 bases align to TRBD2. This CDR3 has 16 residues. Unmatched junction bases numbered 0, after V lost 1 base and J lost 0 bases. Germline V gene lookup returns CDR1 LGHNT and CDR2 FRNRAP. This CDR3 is CASGLGLAGSTDTQYF. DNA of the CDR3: TGTGCTAGTGGTTTGGGACTAGCGGGGAGCACAGATACGCAGTATTTT.

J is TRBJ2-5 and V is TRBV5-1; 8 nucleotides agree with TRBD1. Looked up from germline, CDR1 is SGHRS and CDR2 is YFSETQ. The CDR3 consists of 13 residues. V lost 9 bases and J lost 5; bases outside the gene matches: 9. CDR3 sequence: CATSQGDRETQYF. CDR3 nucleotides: TGCGCCACCTCGCAGGGGGACAGGGAGACCCAGTACTTC.

CDR3 nucleotides: TGTGCCAGTAGTATAGGAGCGGGGGGTCTCGAGCAGTACTTC. As protein: CASSIGAGGLEQYF. The chain links TRBV19 to TRBJ2-5; 9 positions agree with TRBD2. The J call may be wrong; the DNA end is better matched by TRBJ2-7. The CDR3 runs to 14 residues. Germline CDR1 reads LNHDA; CDR2 reads SQIVND (reference sequence).

CDR3 in amino acids: CASSPSDAGGNTEAFF. The CDR3 nucleotides are TGTGCCAGTAGTCCCTCCGACGCAGGGGGGAACACTGAAGCTTTCTTT. The chain recombines TRBV19 with TRBJ1-1; 7 bases line up with TRBD1. The CDR3 covers 16 residues. Germline V gene lookup returns CDR1 LNHDA and CDR2 SQIVND (reference sequence). Trimming took 5 bases from V and 1 from J; bases not matched to a gene: 10.

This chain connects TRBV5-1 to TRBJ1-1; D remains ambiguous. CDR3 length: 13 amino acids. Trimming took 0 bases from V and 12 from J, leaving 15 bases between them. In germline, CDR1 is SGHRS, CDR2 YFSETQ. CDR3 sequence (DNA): TGCGCCAGCAGCTTGGCCGATTCGAGGGATACTTTCTTT. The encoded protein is CASSLADSRDTFF.

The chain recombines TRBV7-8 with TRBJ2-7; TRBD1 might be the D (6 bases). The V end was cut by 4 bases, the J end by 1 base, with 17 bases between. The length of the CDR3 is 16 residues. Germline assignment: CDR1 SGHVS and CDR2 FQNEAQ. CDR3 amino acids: CASSSQRRTASYEQYF. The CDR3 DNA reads TGTGCCAGCAGCTCCCAACGCCGGACAGCTTCCTACGAGCAGTACTTC.

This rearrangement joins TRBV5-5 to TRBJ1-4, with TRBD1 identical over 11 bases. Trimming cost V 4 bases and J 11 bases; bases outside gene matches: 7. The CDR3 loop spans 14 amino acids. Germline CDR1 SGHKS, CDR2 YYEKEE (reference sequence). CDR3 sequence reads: CASSRGTGGGKLFF. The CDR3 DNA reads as TGTGCCAGCAGCAGGGGGACAGGGGGTGGGAAACTGTTTTTT.